This TCR beta chain was observed in a study of T cell clonotyping in hematopoietic cell transplantation. Study-wide results and limits: Few recipient clonotypes overlapped donors; over 97% were de novo at given depth. Pathologically expanded recipient clonotypes increased progressively from day 30 to day 180 as diversity fell. CD4 and CD8 repertoire contributions could not be separated without sorting.

Points on this clone: Its antigen is unknown.

TCRdb keeps only in-frame clones here, not all; method: immunoSEQ multiplex PCR. The sample consists of 25,000 to 35,000 clones, almost 96% of them appearing once. Germline V lookup: CDR1 SQVTM, CDR2 ANQGSEA. This CDR3 has 14 amino acids. Trimming cost V 4 bases and J 4 bases; bases outside gene matches: 1. The receptor was derived from a man over 45 in good health. Some clones in this sample may be carry-over from other donors' samples. The chain has TRBV29-1 and TRBJ2-2; 12 bases align to TRBD1. The sequencing sample was made of peripheral blood mononuclear cells. The CDR3 DNA sequence: TGCAGCGTTGGGGACAGGGGGCCCACCGGGGAGCTGTTTTTT. This sequence encodes CSVGDRGPTGELFF.